This T cell receptor (beta chain) is from a study of cytomegalovirus exposure and HLA in healthy donors. About the research overall: Unique TCR beta sequences numbering around 110 million came from about 179 million T cells in an earlier analysis. Study results and limitations: Reports described diagnosis of cytomegalovirus status by the classifier as highly specific and sensitive.

PCR involved 60 Vbeta and 13 Jbeta primers. TCRdb keeps only in-frame clones here, not all; method: immunoSEQ multiplex PCR. The sample yields some 41,000 clones, of which the top ten take up roughly 6.2%. From germline, CDR1 is SGHDT and CDR2 YYEEEE. After removal of 2 bases from V and 8 bases from J, the junction contained 6 bases not matched to a gene. The CDR3 contains 13 residues. Turning to this clone: Antigen specificity is unknown.

The sample consisted of PBMCs. The chain uses TRBV5-6 and TRBJ1-2; 7 nucleotides line up with TRBD1. This sequence originates from a young man in good health and CMV-seronegative. CDR3 sequence reads: CASSFTGAGGYTF. CDR3 DNA sequence: TGTGCCAGCAGCTTCACAGGGGCTGGAGGCTACACCTTC.